This T cell receptor beta chain was sequenced in a study of PD-1 blockade in classical Hodgkin lymphoma. Overall study findings and caveats: Unlike CD8+ TCR diversity, which did not rise significantly by C4D1, CD4+ TCR diversity did.

The time point denotes: cycle 4 day 1 (C4D1), after more than five weeks of nivolumab. Brentuximab vedotin exposure varied among the patients, all of whom had relapsed after autologous stem cell transplantation. This clone has more than one count but fewer than ten. Its specificity is unknown. V lost 7 bases to trimming and J lost 3 bases, with 13 bases between them. Germline CDR1 is SNHLY and CDR2 is FYNNEI. CDR3 size: 13 residues. Only in-frame clones appear in the TCRdb table, and some are missing; sequencing was by immunoSEQ multiplex PCR. The data show approximately 52,000 clones, approximately 89% seen once.

This chain uses TRBV2 with TRBJ2-7; D possibly corresponds to TRBD2 (6 bases). This receptor was identified in a human donor with classical Hodgkin lymphoma. The sample consisted of peripheral blood mononuclear cells (PBMCs), taken before the fourth cycle of nivolumab. This chain's CDR3 is CASTLAPIYEQYF. The CDR3 bases are TGTGCCAGCACACTAGCCCCGATCTACGAGCAGTACTTC.